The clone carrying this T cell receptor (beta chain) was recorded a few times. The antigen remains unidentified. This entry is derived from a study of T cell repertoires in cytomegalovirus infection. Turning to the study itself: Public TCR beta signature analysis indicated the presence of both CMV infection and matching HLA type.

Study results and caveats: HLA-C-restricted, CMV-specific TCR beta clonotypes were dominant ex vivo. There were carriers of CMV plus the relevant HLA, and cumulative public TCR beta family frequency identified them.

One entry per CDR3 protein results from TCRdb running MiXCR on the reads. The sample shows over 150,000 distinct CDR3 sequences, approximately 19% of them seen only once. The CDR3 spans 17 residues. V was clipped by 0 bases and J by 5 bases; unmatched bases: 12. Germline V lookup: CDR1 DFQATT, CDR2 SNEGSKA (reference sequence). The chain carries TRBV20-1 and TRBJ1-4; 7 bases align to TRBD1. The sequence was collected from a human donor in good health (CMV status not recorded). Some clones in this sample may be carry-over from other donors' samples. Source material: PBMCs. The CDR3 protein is CSARDWTGGQKNEKLFF. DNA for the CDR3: TGCAGTGCTAGAGATTGGACTGGGGGACAGAAGAATGAAAAACTGTTTTTT.